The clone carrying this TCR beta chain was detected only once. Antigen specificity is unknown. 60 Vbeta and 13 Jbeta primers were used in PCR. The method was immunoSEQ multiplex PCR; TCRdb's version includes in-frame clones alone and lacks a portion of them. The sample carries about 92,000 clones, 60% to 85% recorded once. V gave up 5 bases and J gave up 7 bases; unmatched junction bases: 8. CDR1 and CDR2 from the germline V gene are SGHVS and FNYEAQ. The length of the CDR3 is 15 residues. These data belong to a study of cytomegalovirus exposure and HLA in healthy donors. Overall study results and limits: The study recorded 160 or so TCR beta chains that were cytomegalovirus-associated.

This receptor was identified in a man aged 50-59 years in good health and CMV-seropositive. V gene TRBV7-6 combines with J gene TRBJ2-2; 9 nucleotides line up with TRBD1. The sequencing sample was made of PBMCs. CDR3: CASSTGQGKVGELFF. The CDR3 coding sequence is TGTGCCAGCAGCACCGGACAGGGGAAGGTCGGGGAGCTGTTTTTT. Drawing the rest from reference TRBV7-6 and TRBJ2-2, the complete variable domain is GAGVSQSPRYKVTKRGQDVALRCDPISGHVSLYWYRQALGQGPEFLTYFNYEAQQDKSGLPNDRFSAERPEGSISTLTIQRTEQRDSAMYRCASSTGQGKVGELFFGEGSRLTVL.